Here is one T cell receptor beta chain with its context. TCRdb re-derived calls from the RT-PCR reads in MiXCR, one entry per CDR3 protein. The table has 15,000 to 20,000 distinct CDR3 sequences, about four fifths seen once. The source of the sample is a study of yellow fever vaccine responses in identical twins. V lost 2 bases to trimming and J lost 3 bases; unmatched junction nucleotides: 4. The CDR3 contains 15 residues. CDR1 and CDR2 (germline): MDHEN, SYDVKM. The sequencing used T cells from blood (PBMCs), unsorted or a sorted subset (not recorded which), collected before or after yellow fever vaccination (not recorded which). This receptor was taken from a woman in her late teens or twenties who received the yellow fever vaccine. The chain combines TRBV28 with TRBJ2-1, with 7 positions matching TRBD2. CDR3 coding DNA: TGTGCCAGCAGTTTACAGCGGGGTAGCTACAATGAGCAGTTCTTC. Translation gives CASSLQRGSYNEQFF.